This T cell receptor (beta chain) was found in a study of blood T cell repertoires in COVID-19. Study-level information: Collection of acute and convalescent COVID-19 samples took place in the United States, Italy and Spain. The cDNA or gDNA used as material had been derived from T cells, B-cell-depleted T cells, or PBMCs.

The CDR3 contains 15 residues. Germline lookup yields CDR1 SGHDT and CDR2 YYEEEE. J lost 9 bases, V lost 4 bases, and 6 bases had no gene match. Per the original methods: By means of reference gene primer amplification, nucleated cell counts were estimated. Libraries were prepared by immunoSEQ multiplex PCR; TCRdb keeps only in-frame clonotypes and omits some of them. The D gene and trimming were derived from the DNA, and the V and J assignments and clone size from that table. The top ten clones hold about 3% of a sample with fewer than 200,000 clones, roughly 70% of them seen once. This TCR came from a woman of 80 years or more with acute or convalescent COVID-19. This chain joins TRBV5-6 and TRBJ2-1; 14 bases line up with TRBD2. Sequenced sample: peripheral blood. DNA for the CDR3: TGTGCCAGCAGCCTGGGACTAGCGGGAGAGAGTGAGCAGTTCTTC. This codes for CASSLGLAGESEQFF. The entire variable domain, with the rest obtained from reference TRBV5-6 and TRBJ2-1, is as follows: DAGVTQSPTHLIKTRGQQVTLRCSPKSGHDTVSWYQQALGQGPQFIFQYYEEEERQRGNFPDRFSGHQFPNYSSELNVNALLLGDSALYLCASSLGLAGESEQFFGPGTRLTVL.